A selection of T cell receptor beta chains follows, all from one sample in a study of cytomegalovirus exposure and HLA in healthy donors. Assay: immunoSEQ multiplex PCR; the TCRdb copy retains only in-frame clones and omits some. This table has a few hundred thousand clones, around 77% appearing once. The sequencing sample was made of PBMCs. The receptors derive from a woman aged 30 to 39 in good health and CMV-seronegative. Both conserved end residues are part of each CDR3. The D gene is left open where the match is weak. Only some rows state a clone size, as once, few, many or a class for expanded clones.

v_call	j_call	clone_size	d_call	cdr3_nt	cdr3_aa
TRBV4-1	TRBJ2-6	NA	NA	TGCGCCAGCAGCCACTCGGTATCGGGGGCCAACGTCCTGACTTTC	CASSHSVSGANVLTF
TRBV19	TRBJ1-2	NA	NA	TGTGCCAGTAGTATCGGGGGAAATGGCTACACCTTC	CASSIGGNGYTF
TRBV30	TRBJ2-2	NA	NA	TGTGCCGTCCGGGACACCCGCACCGGGGAGCTGTTTTTT	CAVRDTRTGELFF
TRBV7-8	TRBJ1-2	NA	NA	TGTGCCAGCAGCTTAGCTTCCACAGCAGCTAACTATGGCTACACCTTC	CASSLASTAANYGYTF
TRBV5-5	TRBJ2-5	NA	TRBD2	TGTGCCAGCAGCTTGGGACTAGCGGGAGGTCAGCAAGAGACCCAGTACTTC	CASSLGLAGGQQETQYF
TRBV11-2	TRBJ2-5	NA	NA	TGTGCCAGCAGCCGACGGACAGCACAAGAGACCCAGTACTTC	CASSRRTAQETQYF
TRBV7-9	TRBJ1-4	NA	NA	TGTGCCAGCAGCCCTCCTGAGTGGGGCCGTAATGAAAAACTGTTTTTT	CASSPPEWGRNEKLFF
TRBV15	TRBJ1-1	few	NA	TGTGCCACGGATACAGGGTTGAACACTGAAGCTTTCTTT	CATDTGLNTEAFF
TRBV30	TRBJ2-7	NA	TRBD2	TGTGCCTGGAGTGGGCGTCGGCTAGCGGGCCTCTACGAGCAGTACTTC	CAWSGRRLAGLYEQYF
TRBV5-4	TRBJ2-1	NA	NA	TGTGCCAGCAGCCTTCCTAGACAGGCCGTCAATGAGCAGTTCTTC	CASSLPRQAVNEQFF
TRBV11-2	TRBJ2-7	once	TRBD2	TGTGCCAGCAGCTTATCCGGGACTAGCGTCTACGAGCAGTACTTC	CASSLSGTSVYEQYF
TRBV27	TRBJ2-7	NA	NA	TGTGCCAGCAGTTTATCCCCCGGTCGGGAGCAGTACTTC	CASSLSPGREQYF
TRBV5-1	TRBJ2-3	NA	NA	TGCGCCAGCAGCCTCTTTTCAGATACGCAGTATTTT	CASSLFSDTQYF
TRBV15	TRBJ1-3	NA	NA	TGTGCCACCAGCAGAGATTCGGTCGGTCGGGGAGGAAGCTCTGGAAACACCATATATTTT	CATSRDSVGRGGSSGNTIYF
TRBV6-1	TRBJ2-1	NA	NA	TGTGCCAGCAGTGAAGGGTACCCAGGGGGGGAGCAGTTCTTC	CASSEGYPGGEQFF
TRBV5-6	TRBJ1-2	NA	NA	TGTGCCAGCAGCTTCCCCGGGACACCAGGGCTAAGGGGGTATGGCTACCCCTTC	CASSFPGTPGLRGYGYPF
TRBV7-9	TRBJ2-1	NA	TRBD1	TGTGCCAGCAGCTTACGGGACAGGGAGGGCGAGCAGTTCTTC	CASSLRDREGEQFF
TRBV19	TRBJ1-3	NA	NA	TGTGCCAGTACCCAGGTCGGGGTCTCTGGAAACACCATATATTTT	CASTQVGVSGNTIYF
TRBV11-2	TRBJ2-7	NA	NA	TGTGCCAGCAGCTCCCAGACAGGTGTTACCTACGAGCAGTACTTC	CASSSQTGVTYEQYF
TRBV7-9	TRBJ2-3	NA	TRBD2	TGTTCCAGCAGCTTAGTAACCGCGGGGGGGGGCACAGATACGCAGTATTTT	CSSSLVTAGGGTDTQYF
TRBV30	TRBJ1-1	NA	NA	TGTGCCTGGTCTATGAACACTGAAGCTTTCTTT	CAWSMNTEAFF
TRBV6-4	TRBJ2-3	NA	TRBD2	TGTGCCAGCAGTGATTCAGCGGGGACTACAGATACGCAGTATTTT	CASSDSAGTTDTQYF
TRBV11-2	TRBJ1-2	NA	NA	TGTGCCAGCAGCTTGAGAAGGGGGGAGGGCGGCTACACCTTC	CASSLRRGEGGYTF
TRBV9	TRBJ1-5	NA	NA	TGTGCCAGCAGGGCACAGGGTGATAGCAATCAGCCCCAGCATTTT	CASRAQGDSNQPQHF
TRBV5-1	TRBJ2-3	NA	TRBD2	TGCGCCAGCCAGCGGGGGGGGAGCACAGATACGCAGTATTTT	CASQRGGSTDTQYF
TRBV20-1	TRBJ2-7	NA	NA	TGCAGTGCCGGTTCCTACGAGCAGTACTTC	CSAGSYEQYF